Below are 7 T cell receptor beta chains sequenced from a single sample in a study of tumor and adjacent non-tumor tissue in lung cancer. No cell sorting was done before RNA was extracted from the tissue. The normal lung tissue was taken more than 3 cm from the tumor edge. A modified ARM-PCR protocol with three rounds of nested PCR amplified TCRbeta. TCRdb re-derived calls from the multiplex PCR reads in MiXCR, one entry per CDR3 protein. In the table there are around 76,000 distinct CDR3 sequences, around 76% of which are singletons. The source material was distant non-tumor lung tissue. The receptors were gathered from a man aged 70 or older with non-small cell lung cancer.

Note on this clonotype: A read error may account for a junction end that differs from germline. The chain joins TRBV12-3 or TRBV12-4 to TRBJ2-3; D is ambiguous. CDR3 length: 17 amino acids. The CDR3 spells CASSSPVAVQFRDTQYF. The CDR3 region has the DNA TGTGCCAGCAGCTCCCCCGTGGCGGTACAATTCAGAGATACGCAGTATTTC.

In this sample, this clonotype turned up a few times. The chain has TRBV11-2 and TRBJ2-5; possible D gene TRBD1, 6 bases. Trimming removed 5 bases at V and 2 bases at J, with 15 bases between. CDR1 SGHAT and CDR2 FQNNGV come from the germline V gene. The CDR3 covers 15 residues. CDR3: CASSPRTVVQETQYF. The CDR3 coding sequence is TGTGCCAGCAGCCCCCGGACAGTTGTGCAAGAGACCCAGTACTTC.

In this sample, this clonotype is medium-sized. The rearrangement uses TRBV11-3 and TRBJ1-2; D uncertain. The CDR3 is made up of 13 amino acids. Per the germline V gene, CDR1 is SGHNT and CDR2 is YENEEA. Trimming cost V 2 bases and J 4 bases, with 8 bases left between them. CDR3 in DNA: TGTGCCAGCAGCTTACTTATGGGCTATGGCTACACCTTC. This encodes CASSLLMGYGYTF.

As for this clonotype: The CDR3 does not close with the conserved phenylalanine or tryptophan, likely indicating a read error. V gene TRBV11-2 combines with J gene TRBJ2-7; possibly TRBD1 for D (6 bases). This CDR3 region has 15 residues. The germline V gene has CDR1 SGHAT and CDR2 FQNNGV. The CDR3 DNA follows: TGTGCCAGCAGCCCCGGCACAGGGCCCTCCTATGAGCAGTACTGC. As protein: CASSPGTGPSYEQYC.

In its sample, this clonotype was seen a few times. The junction does not match germline at one end; this may be a read error. The chain has TRBV5-5 and TRBJ2-2; no clear D. The CDR3 totals 14 residues. Per germline, CDR1 SGHKS and CDR2 YYEKEE (reference sequence). The chain's CDR3 is CANSLEVYPGELFF. The CDR3 DNA reads as TGTGCCAACAGCTTAGAGGTCTACCCCGGGGAGCTGTTTTTT. The variable domain in full, with the rest retrieved from reference TRBV5-5 and TRBJ2-2, is DAGVTQSPTHLIKTRGQQVTLRCSPISGHKSVSWYQQVLGQGPQFIFQYYEKEERGRGNFPDRFSARQFPNYSSELNVNALLLGDSALYLCANSLEVYPGELFFGEGSRLTVL.

A remark on this clonotype: At one of its ends the junction is not consistent with the germline gene, which may arise from a read error. This rearrangement joins TRBV6-5 to TRBJ1-4; perhaps TRBD1 as D (5 bases). This CDR3 has 17 amino acids. CDR1 and CDR2 from the germline V gene are MNHEY and SVGAGI. The CDR3 spells CASSLLVRGRLNEKLCF. The CDR3, as DNA: TGTGCCAGCAGCCTACTCGTGAGGGGACGGCTTAATGAAAAACTGTGTTTT.

The CDR3 DNA follows: TGTGCCAGCCGGAGAAATAATTCACCCCTCCACTTT. Protein: CASRRNNSPLHF. V is TRBV11-3 and J is TRBJ1-6, with D hard to call. The ends were cut back, 8 bases at V and 5 bases at J, with 7 bases in the middle. Germline lookup yields CDR1 SGHNT and CDR2 YENEEA. The CDR3 totals 12 residues.